This record covers a single T cell receptor beta chain. This CDR3 spans 12 amino acids. The germline V gene has CDR1 SEHNR and CDR2 FQNEAQ (reference sequence). Trimming stripped 5 bases from V and 4 bases from J, with 8 bases between. This sample was included in a study of cytomegalovirus exposure and HLA in healthy donors. PCR was performed using 60 Vbeta and 13 Jbeta primers. In the original workflow: Tens of millions of unique TCR beta chains, roughly 10 million shared, were counted in a later analysis. Sequenced by immunoSEQ multiplex PCR; TCRdb stores in-frame clones only, minus some. D and trimming were read from the DNA, whereas the V and J calls and clone size are those reported in that table. Of around 190,000 clones in the sample, 83% were seen once.

The sequence came from a man aged 40-49 years in good health and CMV-seropositive. Sequencing used PBMCs. The chain couples TRBV7-9 to TRBJ2-5; D ambiguous. The CDR3 reads CASSLNPETQYF. The CDR3 region has the DNA TGTGCCAGCAGCCTAAACCCAGAGACCCAGTACTTC.